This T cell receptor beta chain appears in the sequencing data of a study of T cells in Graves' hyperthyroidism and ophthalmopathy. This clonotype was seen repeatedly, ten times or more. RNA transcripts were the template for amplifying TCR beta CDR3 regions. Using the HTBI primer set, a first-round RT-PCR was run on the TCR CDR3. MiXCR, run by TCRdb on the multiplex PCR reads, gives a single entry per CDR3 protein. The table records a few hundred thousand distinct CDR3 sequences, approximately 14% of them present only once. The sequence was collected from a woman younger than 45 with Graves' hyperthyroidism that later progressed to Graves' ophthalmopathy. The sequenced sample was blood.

The CDR3 sequence is CASSLQASYEQYF. CDR3 coding DNA: TGTGCCAGCAGTTTACAAGCCTCCTACGAGCAGTACTTC. V is TRBV27 and J is TRBJ2-7; D ambiguous. This CDR3 region has 13 residues. V shed 2 bases and J shed 0 bases, with 5 bases lying between them. Per germline, CDR1 MNHEY and CDR2 SMNVEV (reference sequence).